This TCR beta chain originates from a study of cytotoxic CD8 clonotypes in ibrutinib-treated CLL. Study outcomes and limitations: An increase in clonality occurred at ibrutinib response, followed by a return toward baseline at progression.

Profiled with immunoSEQ multiplex PCR; TCRdb holds only in-frame clones, not every one. Of approximately 200,000 clones in the sample, 72% were seen once. V was shortened by 3 bases and J by 3 bases, with 15 bases between the two germline ends. Germline loops: CDR1 MNHNS, CDR2 SASEGT. This CDR3 region has 15 residues. As regards this clone: Its specificity is unknown.

The chain carries TRBV6-1 and TRBJ2-7; D possibly corresponds to TRBD1 (6 bases). The TCR comes from a human donor with chronic lymphocytic leukemia. Material: PBMCs, obtained after 24 months of ibrutinib treatment. CDR3 amino acids: CASSEPTGASYEQYF. The CDR3 nucleotides read TGTGCCAGCAGTGAGCCGACAGGCGCGAGCTACGAGCAGTACTTC.